One and the same sample provided the 32 T cell receptor beta chains below, sequenced in a study of blood T cells in healthy people across ages. Through a sample-barcoded 5' primer and a J-beta primer mix, a second PCR was run for roughly 7 to 12 cycles. Via MiXCR, TCRdb re-called the 5' RACE reads, giving one row per CDR3 protein. This table has 1.5 million to 2 million distinct CDR3 sequences, roughly 28% appearing once. The sequencing input was blood. The source of these receptors is a woman in her 30s in good health.

The chain links TRBV5-1 to TRBJ2-5; 9 bases are shared with TRBD1. With V trimmed by 7 bases and J by 5 bases, 9 bases remained unmatched. CDR1 SGHRS and CDR2 YFSETQ come from the germline V gene. The CDR3 contains 14 residues. CDR3 region: CASGLGQGRETQYF. Written as DNA, the CDR3 is TGCGCCAGCGGGCTAGGACAGGGGAGGGAGACCCAGTACTTC.

To note about this clonotype: One end of the junction does not line up with germline, which may come from a read error. J is TRBJ2-2 and V is TRBV27; D is possibly TRBD2 (5 bases). Germline V gene sequence: CDR1 MNHEY, CDR2 SMNVEV (reference sequence). The CDR3 is made up of 16 amino acids. In nucleotides, the CDR3 is TGTGCCAGCAGTTTATCAGGGCTATTAAACACCGGGGTGCTGTTTTTT. Its protein product is CASSLSGLLNTGVLFF.

V gene TRBV5-1 combines with J gene TRBJ1-2; 7 bases align to TRBD1. The germline V gene has CDR1 SGHRS and CDR2 YFSETQ. Trimming at V came to 6 bases and at J to 6 bases, leaving 8 bases not matched to a gene. The CDR3 covers 13 residues. The CDR3 DNA sequence: TGCGCCAGCACCTCAGGGGGAGCCAATGGCTACACCTTC. Translated, it gives CASTSGGANGYTF.

This clonotype was seen only a few times. V gene TRBV7-9 combines with J gene TRBJ2-1; 8 bases align to TRBD2. The DNA end is more similar to TRBJ2-7, so the J call may be wrong. Germline V CDR1 and CDR2: SEHNR, FQNEAQ (reference sequence). The CDR3 consists of 15 residues. The CDR3 region is CASSPSGYSYNEQYF. In DNA, the CDR3 is TGTGCCAGCAGCCCTAGCGGGTACTCCTACAATGAGCAGTACTTC.

This clonotype was detected a few times. The rearrangement links TRBV20-1 to TRBJ2-5; D not certain. CDR3 length equals 14 residues. CDR1 is DFQATT and CDR2 is SNEGSKA in the germline V gene (reference sequence). Trimming pared 5 bases from V and 0 bases from J, leaving 13 bases between. CDR3 coding DNA: TGCAGTGCTCGCCCACCAGAGTACCAAGAGACCCAGTACTTC. Translating gives CSARPPEYQETQYF.

Ten or more counts support this clonotype. The chain links TRBV28 to TRBJ2-5; D uncertain. Trimming removed 2 bases from V and 2 bases from J, with 12 bases in between. The CDR3 length is 15 residues. The V gene's germline CDR1 is MDHEN and CDR2 SYDVKM. The CDR3 is CASSLEGLGQETQYF. CDR3 DNA: TGTGCCAGCAGTTTAGAAGGTCTAGGGCAAGAGACCCAGTACTTC.

This clonotype turned up a few times. The chain carries TRBV12-3 or TRBV12-4 and TRBJ2-1, with 12 bases matching TRBD2. V trimming: 7 bases; J trimming: 0 bases; junction bases outside the gene matches: 7. This CDR3 is built from 17 residues. The CDR3: CASTSLAGGSSYNEQFF. The CDR3 coding sequence is TGTGCCAGCACCTCGCTAGCGGGAGGGTCCTCCTACAATGAGCAGTTCTTC.

Only a few counts were recorded for this clonotype. The chain is built from TRBV12-3 or TRBV12-4 and TRBJ2-4; 9 nucleotides match TRBD1. J was trimmed by 13 bases and V by 7 bases; bases with no gene match: 11. CDR3 length: 13 residues. Here the CDR3 reads CASTGQGYNEQYF. The CDR3 bases are TGTGCCAGCACCGGACAGGGGTACAATGAGCAGTACTTC.

This clonotype has a count of ten or more. The rearrangement uses TRBV18 and TRBJ1-2, with D possibly matching TRBD1 (5 bases). V was pared by 6 bases and J by 5 bases, with 13 bases between. From germline, CDR1 is KGHSH and CDR2 LQKENI. The length of the CDR3 is 13 residues. CDR3 region: CASSLTEGYGYTF. The CDR3 bases are TGTGCCAGCTCTCTCACGGAGGGGTATGGCTACACCTTC.

The rearrangement links TRBV18 to TRBJ1-2, with 8 bases identical to TRBD1. CDR1 is KGHSH, CDR2 LQKENI, per germline. There are 16 residues in the CDR3. With V trimmed by 3 bases and J by 5 bases, 11 bases remained unmatched. Written as DNA, the CDR3 is TGTGCCAGCTCACCGTCACTCCAAGACAGGGGATATGGCTACACCTTC. It translates to CASSPSLQDRGYGYTF.

This clonotype was picked up a small number of times. This sequence joins TRBV7-2 and TRBJ2-7; 10 bases align to TRBD1. The germline CDR1 and CDR2 sequences are SGHTA and FQGNSA. Unmatched junction bases numbered 13, after V lost 2 bases and J lost 6 bases. CDR3 length: 17 amino acids. CDR3 amino acids: CASSLSNSRDRGTEQYF. The CDR3 region has the DNA TGTGCCAGCAGCTTAAGCAACTCGCGGGACAGGGGAACCGAGCAGTACTTC.

About this clonotype itself: This sequence may be a read error, since a much larger clone differs from it by one base. CDR3 sequence reads: CASSRSGLAEETHYF. CDR3 in DNA: TGTGCCAGCAGTCGATCCGGGCTAGCGGAAGAGACCCACTACTTC. The genes are TRBV7-2 and TRBJ2-5; 7 nucleotides agree with TRBD2. The CDR3 consists of 15 residues. Germline V gene sequence: CDR1 SGHTA, CDR2 FQGNSA. Looking up the rest from reference TRBV7-2 and TRBJ2-5 gives the full variable domain: GAGVSQSPSNKVTEKGKDVELRCDPISGHTALYWYRQSLGQGLEFLIYFQGNSAPDKSGLPSDRFSAERTGGSVSTLTIQRTQQEDSAVYLCASSRSGLAEETHYFGPGTRLLVL.

This clonotype was detected ten times or more. V gene TRBV7-2 combines with J gene TRBJ2-3; D not certain. The CDR3 is made up of 14 amino acids. Germline-derived CDR1 and CDR2 are SGHTA and FQGNSA. Trimming cost V 0 bases and J 1 base, with 5 bases left between them. The CDR3 region is CASSLAARTDTQYF. CDR3 bases: TGTGCCAGCAGCTTAGCAGCTCGCACAGATACGCAGTATTTT.

This clonotype was found many times. This chain connects TRBV20-1 to TRBJ2-7; 10 positions match TRBD2. V lost 6 bases to trimming and J lost 4 bases; unmatched junction nucleotides: 6. The CDR3 is 13 amino acids. Germline V CDR1 and CDR2: DFQATT, SNEGSKA (reference sequence). CDR3 sequence (DNA): TGCAGTGCGCGGAGCGGGGGGGTTTACGAGCAGTACTTC. This encodes CSARSGGVYEQYF.

This chain joins TRBV9 and TRBJ2-2, with TRBD2 as a possible D gene (6 bases). Germline V gives CDR1 SGDLS, CDR2 YYNGEE. Trimming took off 2 bases at V and 5 bases at J, with 16 bases between the two ends. This CDR3 comprises 16 residues. The CDR3 here is CASSVFAGPGTGELFF. For the CDR3, the DNA is TGTGCCAGCAGCGTTTTTGCGGGGCCGGGGACCGGGGAGCTGTTTTTT.

This clonotype showed up many times. The chain recombines TRBV28 with TRBJ2-7, with D uncertain. Trimming removed 10 bases at V and 9 bases at J, with 16 bases between. CDR1 MDHEN and CDR2 SYDVKM come from the germline V gene. The CDR3 sequence is 11 residues long. The CDR3 DNA is TGTGCCATCTCGGACCTTCCTAGGCAGTACTTC. It is translated as CAISDLPRQYF.

This clonotype was detected ten times or more. A much more abundant neighbour one base away suggests this may be a read error. V gene TRBV12-3 or TRBV12-4 combines with J gene TRBJ1-1, with 9 bases that match TRBD1. The CDR3 is made up of 14 amino acids. The junction had 7 bases not matched to a gene; V was cut back by 8 bases and J by 3 bases. CDR3 in amino acids: CASGGDRGYTEAFF. DNA of the CDR3: TGTGCCAGCGGTGGCGACAGGGGGTACACTGAAGCTTTCTTT.

This clonotype was found a few times. The chain recombines TRBV30 with TRBJ1-3; D unresolved. CDR1 is GTSNPN and CDR2 is SVGIG in the germline V gene (reference sequence). The V and J ends lost 2 bases and 2 bases respectively, with 10 bases between them. The CDR3 has 14 amino acids. The DNA for the CDR3 is TGTGCCTGGAGTCCGGGATTGGCTGGAAACACCATATATTTT. Translated, it gives CAWSPGLAGNTIYF.

This clonotype was seen more than once but under ten times. This chain links TRBV7-2 with TRBJ2-3; no clear D. From germline, CDR1 is SGHTA and CDR2 FQGNSA. With 3 bases removed from V and 6 bases from J, the gap between germline ends came to 13 bases. The CDR3 length is 14 residues. CDR3: CASSFWVGRDTQYF. The CDR3 nucleotides are TGTGCCAGCAGCTTTTGGGTAGGGCGGGATACGCAGTATTTT.

This clonotype showed up just a few times. This chain connects TRBV7-3 to TRBJ2-3; 9 nucleotides align to TRBD2. The ends lost 5 bases at V and 7 bases at J; junction bases unmatched: 4. Germline V gives CDR1 SGHTA, CDR2 FQGTGA. The CDR3 totals 13 residues. The CDR3, as DNA: TGTGCCAGCAGCCCAGGGACTAGCAATACGCAGTATTTT. It encodes CASSPGTSNTQYF.

This chain links TRBV12-3 or TRBV12-4 with TRBJ1-6, with TRBD1 matching 7 bases. The CDR3 totals 12 residues. J lost 8 bases, V lost 7 bases, and 2 bases had no gene match. In DNA form, the CDR3 reads TGTGCCAGCAATACAGGGGATTCACCCCTCCACTTT. The encoded protein is CASNTGDSPLHF.

This clonotype was counted ten times or more. The CDR3 region has the DNA TGTGCCAGCAGTGAATACCCCAAAGAGACCCAGTACTTC. Its translation: CASSEYPKETQYF. This chain joins TRBV2 and TRBJ2-5, with D uncertain. Deletions cut 2 bases from V and 3 bases from J, with 7 bases between. CDR3 length: 13 residues. Germline CDR1 and CDR2: SNHLY and FYNNEI.

A word on this clonotype: One end of the junction is discordant with germline, which a read error may explain. In nucleotides, the CDR3 is TGTTCCAGCAGCTTCGGGGTTAATTCACCCCTCCACTTT. It translates to CSSSFGVNSPLHF. The chain links TRBV7-3 to TRBJ1-6; no clear D. There are 13 residues in the CDR3. Germline V gives CDR1 SGHTA, CDR2 FQGTGA.

The chain joins TRBV12-5 to TRBJ1-4, with a weak D call TRBD1 (5 bases). Germline CDR1 reads LGHNT; CDR2 reads FRNRAP. V was shortened by 4 bases and J by 8 bases, with 17 bases between the two germline ends. CDR3 size: 15 residues. Here the CDR3 reads CASGSSGTHREKLFF. The CDR3 nucleotides read TGTGCTAGTGGTTCGAGCGGGACTCATCGCGAAAAACTGTTTTTT.

This clonotype was seen a few times. The CDR3 bases are TGTGCCAGCCGGGGGACGTTCCAGAGCTCCTATAATTCACCCCTCCACTTT. Translation gives CASRGTFQSSYNSPLHF. The chain joins TRBV28 to TRBJ1-6; a weak D match, TRBD1 (5 bases). V was clipped by 8 bases and J by 0 bases, with 17 bases between them. CDR3 size: 17 residues. Per the germline V gene, CDR1 is MDHEN and CDR2 is SYDVKM. Full variable domain (rest looked up from reference TRBV28 and TRBJ1-6): DVKVTQSSRYLVKRTGEKVFLECVQDMDHENMFWYRQDPGLGLRLIYFSYDVKMKEKGDIPEGYSVSREKKERFSLILESASTNQTSMYLCASRGTFQSSYNSPLHFGNGTRLTVT.

As for this clonotype: A read error is the likely source, as a far larger clone sits one nucleotide away. The conserved closing phenylalanine or tryptophan is absent in this CDR3, likely reflecting a read error. This chain connects TRBV7-2 to TRBJ2-3; the D is unclear. The CDR3 is 15 residues long. The germline V gene has CDR1 SGHTA and CDR2 FQGNSA. V was clipped by 1 base and J by 1 base, with 9 bases between them. The CDR3 DNA reads TGTGCCAGCAGCTTAGGTCGTGGCGGCACAGATACGCAGTATCTT. This sequence encodes CASSLGRGGTDTQYL.

The chain links TRBV6-1 to TRBJ1-5; no clear D. Germline loops: CDR1 MNHNS, CDR2 SASEGT. Trimming cost V 1 base and J 3 bases, with 13 bases left between them. The CDR3 runs 16 residues. CDR3 residues: CASSEGGVPFNQPQHF. The CDR3 DNA sequence: TGTGCCAGCAGTGAAGGGGGAGTCCCCTTCAATCAGCCCCAGCATTTT.

This clonotype has a count of ten or more. The genes are TRBV5-6 and TRBJ2-5; 11 nucleotides align to TRBD2. V shed 3 bases, J shed 5 bases, and the junction held 9 bases outside the gene matches. This CDR3 has 16 residues. Per the germline V gene, CDR1 is SGHDT and CDR2 is YYEEEE. This CDR3 is CASSSIAGGRKETQYF. In nucleotides, the CDR3 is TGTGCCAGCAGCTCGATAGCGGGGGGGCGGAAGGAGACCCAGTACTTC.

The chain uses TRBV20-1 and TRBJ1-1, with a weak D call TRBD1 (6 bases). Between the trimmed V and J ends, which lost 8 bases and 1 base, there was a span of 14 bases. The CDR3 consists of 13 residues. Germline CDR1 is DFQATT and CDR2 is SNEGSKA (reference sequence). CDR3 coding DNA: TGCAGTAGGACAGCCCCCGGGAACACTGAAGCTTTCTTT. Encoded protein: CSRTAPGNTEAFF.

A few counts support this clonotype. The chain links TRBV19 to TRBJ1-2, with a tentative D call TRBD1 (6 bases). CDR3 length: 12 amino acids. Germline V gene lookup returns CDR1 LNHDA and CDR2 SQIVND (reference sequence). Trimming left V 11 bases short and J 8 bases short, with 18 bases between. The CDR3 bases are TGTGCCGGTACCACAGGGTTGACGGGCTACACCTTC. Protein sequence: CAGTTGLTGYTF.

This clonotype was picked up many times. The chain has TRBV20-1 and TRBJ2-7; 12 nucleotides agree with TRBD2. There are 12 residues in the CDR3. From germline, CDR1 is DFQATT and CDR2 SNEGSKA (reference sequence). With V trimmed by 8 bases and J by 7 bases, 6 bases remained unmatched. The CDR3 bases are TGCAGTACCACGGGACTAGCGGGTGAGCAGTACTTC. Encoded protein: CSTTGLAGEQYF.

In this sample, this clonotype turned up a few times. The chain employs TRBV9 and TRBJ1-6; no clear D gene. The germline gives CDR1 SGDLS, CDR2 YYNGEE. CDR3 size: 14 residues. Trimming removed 4 bases from V and 9 bases from J, with 14 bases in between. CDR3 region: CASSPSHRVSPLHF. CDR3 sequence (DNA): TGTGCCAGCAGCCCGAGCCATCGGGTTTCACCCCTCCACTTT.